This T cell receptor beta chain stems from a study of cytomegalovirus exposure and HLA in healthy donors. This PCR relied on a set of 60 Vbeta primers and 13 Jbeta primers. Clones were read by immunoSEQ multiplex PCR, and TCRdb kept only the in-frame ones, dropping some. Altogether fewer than 150,000 clones are present, under 90% being singletons, with the ten largest covering approximately 2.3%. Overall study results and limits: Highest at DRB1 and lowest at HLA-C, TCR association rates differed among HLA loci in a later analysis. Donors belonging to an Asian-associated ancestry cluster reportedly showed fewer N-insertions in productive TCRs than the roughly 680-donor mean, according to what a later analysis found. Most TCRs appeared rarely, but some public TCRs recurred in many donors.

About this clone: What it binds is unknown.

Source material: PBMCs. The sequence was collected from a male donor in good health and CMV-seronegative.

CDR3 DNA sequence: TGTGCCAGCAGCCATCACATACAGGTAAACACTGAAGCTTTCTTT. This gives the protein CASSHHIQVNTEAFF. The chain couples TRBV14 to TRBJ1-1, with D perhaps TRBD1 (5 bases). The V and J ends lost 3 bases and 2 bases respectively, with 13 bases between them. Germline V gives CDR1 SGHDN, CDR2 FVKESK. The CDR3 spans 15 residues.